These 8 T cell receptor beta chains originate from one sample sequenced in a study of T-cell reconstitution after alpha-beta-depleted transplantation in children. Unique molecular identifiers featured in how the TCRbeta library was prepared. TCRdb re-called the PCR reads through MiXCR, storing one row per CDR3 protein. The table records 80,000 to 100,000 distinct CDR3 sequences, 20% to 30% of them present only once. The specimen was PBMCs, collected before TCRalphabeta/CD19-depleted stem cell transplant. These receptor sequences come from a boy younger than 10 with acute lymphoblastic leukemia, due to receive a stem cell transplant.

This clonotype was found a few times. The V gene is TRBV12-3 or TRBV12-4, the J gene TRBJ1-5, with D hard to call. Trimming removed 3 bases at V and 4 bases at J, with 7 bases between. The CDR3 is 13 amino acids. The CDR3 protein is CASSFSQNQPQHF. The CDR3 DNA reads TGTGCCAGCAGTTTCTCTCAAAATCAGCCCCAGCATTTT.

In nucleotides, the CDR3 is TGTGCCACCAGCAACAGGTACGAGCAGTACTTC. As protein: CATSNRYEQYF. This rearrangement joins TRBV15 to TRBJ2-7; weak D call: TRBD1 (5 bases). Looked up from germline, CDR1 is LNHNV and CDR2 is YYDKDF (reference sequence). The CDR3 contains 11 residues. Trimming removed 4 bases from V and 4 bases from J, with 5 bases in between.

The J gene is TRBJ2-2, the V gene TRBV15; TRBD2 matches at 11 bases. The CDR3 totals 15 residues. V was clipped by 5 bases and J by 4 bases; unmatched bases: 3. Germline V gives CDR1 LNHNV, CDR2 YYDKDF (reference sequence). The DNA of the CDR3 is TGTGCCACCAGCGTTAGCGGGAGGGCCACCGGGGAGCTGTTTTTT. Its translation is CATSVSGRATGELFF. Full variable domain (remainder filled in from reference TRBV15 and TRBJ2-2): DAMVIQNPRYQVTQFGKPVTLSCSQTLNHNVMYWYQQKSSQAPKLLFHYYDKDFNNEADTPDNFQSRRPNTSFCFLDIRSPGLGDTAMYLCATSVSGRATGELFFGEGSRLTVL.

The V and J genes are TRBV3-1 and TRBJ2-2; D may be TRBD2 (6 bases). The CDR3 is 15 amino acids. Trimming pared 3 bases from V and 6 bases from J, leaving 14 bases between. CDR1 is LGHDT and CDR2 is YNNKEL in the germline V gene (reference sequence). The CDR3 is CASSQRGGPPGELFF. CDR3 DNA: TGTGCCAGCAGCCAGCGCGGAGGGCCCCCCGGGGAGCTGTTTTTT.

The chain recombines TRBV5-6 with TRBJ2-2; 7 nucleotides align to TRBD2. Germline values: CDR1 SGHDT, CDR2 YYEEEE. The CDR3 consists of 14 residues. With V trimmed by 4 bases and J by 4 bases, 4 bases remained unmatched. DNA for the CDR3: TGTGCCAGCAGCCCATGGGGGGGCACCGGGGAGCTGTTTTTT. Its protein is CASSPWGGTGELFF. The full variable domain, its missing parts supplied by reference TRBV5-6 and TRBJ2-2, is DAGVTQSPTHLIKTRGQQVTLRCSPKSGHDTVSWYQQALGQGPQFIFQYYEEEERQRGNFPDRFSGHQFPNYSSELNVNALLLGDSALYLCASSPWGGTGELFFGEGSRLTVL.

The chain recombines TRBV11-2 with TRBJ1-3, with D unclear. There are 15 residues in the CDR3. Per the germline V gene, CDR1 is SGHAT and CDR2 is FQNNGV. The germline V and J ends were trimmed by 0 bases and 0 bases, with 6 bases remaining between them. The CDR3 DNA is TGTGCCAGCAGCTTAGATATCAGCTCTGGAAACACCATATATTTT. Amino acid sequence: CASSLDISSGNTIYF.

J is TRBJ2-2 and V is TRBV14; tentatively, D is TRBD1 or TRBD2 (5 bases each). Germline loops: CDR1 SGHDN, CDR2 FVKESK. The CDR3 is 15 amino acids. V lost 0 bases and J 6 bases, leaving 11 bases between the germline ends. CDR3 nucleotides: TGTGCCAGCAGCCAAGACTGGGGACGGGCCGGGGAGCTGTTTTTT. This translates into CASSQDWGRAGELFF.

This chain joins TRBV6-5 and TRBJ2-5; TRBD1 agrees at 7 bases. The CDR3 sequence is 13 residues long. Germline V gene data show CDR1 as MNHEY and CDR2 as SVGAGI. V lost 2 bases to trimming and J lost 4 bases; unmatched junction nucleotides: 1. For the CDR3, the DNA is TGTGCCAGCAGTTACCACAGGGGAGAGACCCAGTACTTC. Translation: CASSYHRGETQYF.